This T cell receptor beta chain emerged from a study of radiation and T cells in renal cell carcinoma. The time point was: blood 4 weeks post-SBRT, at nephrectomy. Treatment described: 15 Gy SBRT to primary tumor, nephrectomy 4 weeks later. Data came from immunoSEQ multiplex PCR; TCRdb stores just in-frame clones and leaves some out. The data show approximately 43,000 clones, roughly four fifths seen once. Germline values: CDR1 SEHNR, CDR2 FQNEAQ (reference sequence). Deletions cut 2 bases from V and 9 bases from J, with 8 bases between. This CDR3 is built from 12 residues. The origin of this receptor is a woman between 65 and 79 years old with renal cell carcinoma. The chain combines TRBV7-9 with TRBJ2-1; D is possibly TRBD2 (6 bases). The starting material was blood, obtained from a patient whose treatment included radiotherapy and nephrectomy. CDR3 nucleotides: TGTGCCAGCAGCTTAAACGGGGGTGAGCAGTTCTTC. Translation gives CASSLNGGEQFF.